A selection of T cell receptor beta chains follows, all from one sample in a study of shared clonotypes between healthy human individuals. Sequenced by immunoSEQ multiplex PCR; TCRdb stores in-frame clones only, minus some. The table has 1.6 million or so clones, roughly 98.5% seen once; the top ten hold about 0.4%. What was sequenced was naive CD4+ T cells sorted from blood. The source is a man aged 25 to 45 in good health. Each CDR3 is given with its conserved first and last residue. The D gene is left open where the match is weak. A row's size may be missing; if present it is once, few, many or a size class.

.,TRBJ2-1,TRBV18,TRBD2,TGTGCCAGCTCACCACCGACTAGCGGGCCCTACAATGAGCAGTTCTTC,CASSPPTSGPYNEQFF
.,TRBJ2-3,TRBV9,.,TGTGCCAGCAGCGTAGCCGGTGGGGGCGGGGGACGCACAGATACGCAGTATTTT,CASSVAGGGGGRTDTQYF
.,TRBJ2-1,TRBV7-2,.,TGTGCCAGCAGCGCCTCTAGAGACAATGAGCAGTTCTTC,CASSASRDNEQFF
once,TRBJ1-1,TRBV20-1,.,TGCAGTCGGTGGGGGCGGACTGAAGCTTTCTTT,CSRWGRTEAFF
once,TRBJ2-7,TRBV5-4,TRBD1,TGTGCCAGCACTCCGGGACAGGGTAGAATATCCTACGAGCAGTACTTC,CASTPGQGRISYEQYF
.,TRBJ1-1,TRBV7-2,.,TGTGCCAGCAGCTTATCAGGGGCAAAAGCTTTCTTT,CASSLSGAKAFF
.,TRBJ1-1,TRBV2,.,TGTGCCAGCAGTGTAGAGGAGAACACTGAAGCTTTCTTT,CASSVEENTEAFF
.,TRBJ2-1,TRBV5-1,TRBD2,TGCGCCAGCAGCTCCCCCCTCGGGACTAGCGGGAGGCCCAGCTGGAATGAGCAGTTCTTC,CASSSPLGTSGRPSWNEQFF
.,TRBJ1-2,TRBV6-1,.,TGTGCCAGCAGTGAACGGACAGCTGGCTACACCTTC,CASSERTAGYTF
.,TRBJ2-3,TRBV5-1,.,TGCGCCAGCAGCCGTCAGCGGGCCCTCACAGATACGCAGTATTTT,CASSRQRALTDTQYF
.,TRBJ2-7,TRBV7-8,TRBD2,TGTGCCAGCAGCGAGGGACTAGCGTCCTTCTACGAGCAGTACTTC,CASSEGLASFYEQYF
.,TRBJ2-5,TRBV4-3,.,TGCGCCAGCAGCCAGGAGGCGTACCAAGAGACCCAGTACTTC,CASSQEAYQETQYF
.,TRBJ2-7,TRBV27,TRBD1,TGTGCCAGCAGCCCGGGACAGGAGCCCTCCTACGAGCAGTACTTC,CASSPGQEPSYEQYF
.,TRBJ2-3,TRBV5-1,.,TGCGCCAGCAGCTTGCGGGCCGACACAGATACGCAGTATTTT,CASSLRADTDTQYF